What follows describes a single T cell receptor (beta chain). This sample was included in a study of spatial heterogeneity in lung cancer. This sample's time point: sample taken at primary tumor resection. Unsorted samples of tumor, nontumor lung or frozen PBMC had their whole RNA sequenced. TCRdb redid the calling of the 5' RACE reads with MiXCR, one entry per CDR3 protein. The sample contains more than 35,000 distinct CDR3 sequences, approximately 5.2% of which appear only once. V was pared by 1 base and J by 4 bases, with 21 bases between. The CDR3 totals 18 residues. Germline lookup yields CDR1 SGHDT and CDR2 YYEEEE.

Sequenced material: PBMCs, taken at surgery. This chain joins TRBV5-6 and TRBJ2-1; no clear D. The receptor comes from a female donor with early-stage non-small cell lung cancer. This CDR3 reads CASSLLETDHPAYNEQFF. CDR3 in DNA: TGTGCCAGCAGCTTGTTAGAAACGGATCACCCAGCTTACAATGAGCAGTTCTTC.